This T cell receptor beta chain was sequenced during a study of blood T cell repertoires in COVID-19. Methods used by the authors: Amplification from reference gene primers served as the basis for estimated nucleated cell counts. Method: immunoSEQ multiplex PCR; TCRdb's copy keeps in-frame clones and lacks some. V, J and clone size are those of that table, while D and trimming were read from the DNA. The sample carries a few hundred thousand clones, about 90% recorded once. Across 20 to 25 US areas, participants ranged in age from about 18 to 90 years. The clonotype originates from a man aged 40-49 years in a cohort exposed to, infected with or recovered from COVID-19 (not recorded which). The sample consisted of PBMCs or T cells enriched from blood (not recorded which).

For the CDR3, the DNA is TGTGCCAGCAGCTTTTTCGGTGCGGGAACCCCCCAAGAGACCCAGTACTTC. Encoded protein: CASSFFGAGTPQETQYF. This rearrangement joins TRBV7-2 to TRBJ2-5; D perhaps matches TRBD2 (6 bases). Germline V gene data show CDR1 as SGHTA and CDR2 as FQGNSA. The CDR3 is 17 residues long. Deletions cut 3 bases from V and 1 base from J, with 18 bases between.